This T cell receptor beta chain is from a study of CXCR3-negative and CXCR3-positive naive CD8 T cells. Across the whole study: Sequencing brought in 130 million to 150 million TRB reads altogether, and each library got about 1.5 +/- 0.3 million.

TRB cDNA libraries were made by UMI-labeled 5' RACE. TCRdb reprocessed the 5' RACE reads and stores each CDR3 protein as one record, lacking DNA. Recorded for this sample: under 85,000 distinct CDR3 sequences. The germline CDR1 and CDR2 sequences are SGHRS and YFSETQ. The length of the CDR3 is 15 residues. The V gene is TRBV5-1, the J gene TRBJ2-7; TCRdb picks TRBD1, but there is no DNA to check that call. The sample consisted of naive CXCR3- CD8+ T cells from blood. Subset meaning: CD45RO-CCR7+CD27+CD95- naive CD8+ T cells lacking CXCR3 (TNR3-). This TCR was recovered from a human donor in good health. Some clones in this sample may be carry-over from other donors' samples. This CDR3 is CASRAGQGSPYEQYF.